The present T cell receptor (beta chain) was sequenced within a study of regulatory T cells in long-lasting Graves disease. General study findings and limits: What was studied was peripheral blood only, and not thyroid tissue.

Arm-PCR of CDR3 regions and iRepertoire HTBI primers were used to build TCR beta libraries. TCRdb re-called the multiplex PCR reads through MiXCR, storing one row per CDR3 protein. The data hold fewer than 400,000 distinct CDR3 sequences, with about 20% observed a single time. Germline V gene sequence: CDR1 MNHEY, CDR2 SVGEGT. The V end lost 6 bases, the J end lost 0 bases, and 23 bases lay between the germline ends. The CDR3 runs 19 residues. Documented time point: persistent/refractory GD, antithyroid drugs over 5 years with positive TRAb. From PBMCs, RNA was extracted and then used to make the TCR library. The sample holds many counts of this clonotype. Its antigen is not known.

The receptor's source is a female donor with Graves disease. The chain links TRBV6-2 or TRBV6-3 to TRBJ2-2; a possible D gene is TRBD2 (7 bases). Sequenced material: peripheral blood mononuclear cells (PBMCs), taken when the disease was refractory, from a patient treated with antithyroid drugs. The CDR3 sequence: CASRRWGGPVRTNTGELFF. CDR3 DNA sequence: TGTGCCAGCAGACGCTGGGGGGGCCCAGTTAGGACGAACACCGGGGAGCTGTTTTTT.